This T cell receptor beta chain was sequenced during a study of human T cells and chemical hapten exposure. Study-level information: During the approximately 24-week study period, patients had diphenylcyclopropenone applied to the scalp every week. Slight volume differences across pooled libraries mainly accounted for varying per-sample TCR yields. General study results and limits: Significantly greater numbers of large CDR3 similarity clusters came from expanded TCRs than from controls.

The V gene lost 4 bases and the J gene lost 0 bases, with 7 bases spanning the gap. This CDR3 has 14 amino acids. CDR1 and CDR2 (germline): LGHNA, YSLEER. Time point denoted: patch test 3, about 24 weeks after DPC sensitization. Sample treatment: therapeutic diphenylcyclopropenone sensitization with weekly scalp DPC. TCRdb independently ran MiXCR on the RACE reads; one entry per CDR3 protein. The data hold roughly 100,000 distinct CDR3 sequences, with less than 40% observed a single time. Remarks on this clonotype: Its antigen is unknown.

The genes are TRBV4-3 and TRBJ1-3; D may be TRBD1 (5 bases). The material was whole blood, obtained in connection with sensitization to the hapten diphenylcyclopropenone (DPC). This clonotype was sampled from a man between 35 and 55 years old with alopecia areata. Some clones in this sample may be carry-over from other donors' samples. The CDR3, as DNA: TGCGCCAGCAGCCCGGACATCTCTGGAAACACCATATATTTT. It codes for CASSPDISGNTIYF.